The 27 T cell receptor beta chains presented below share a single source sample, sequenced in a study of OX40 agonist ivuxolimab in advanced cancers. TCRdb's table, derived via immunoSEQ multiplex PCR, lists solely in-frame clones and lacks some. The data contain tens of thousands of clones, 94% of them singletons. The specimen was CD4+ or CD8+ T cells sorted from blood, collected in a trial of the OX40 agonist ivuxolimab. Every receptor here comes from an adult with an advanced solid tumor such as melanoma, head and neck, liver or kidney cancer.

The chain employs TRBV20-1 and TRBJ1-1; D ambiguous. V was cut by 5 bases and J by 7 bases, with 8 bases left in between. CDR3 length: 10 residues. Germline V gene sequence: CDR1 DFQATT, CDR2 SNEGSKA (reference sequence). The DNA for the CDR3 is TGCAGTGCTCGGGCCGTTGAAGCTTTCTTT. As protein: CSARAVEAFF.

The V and J genes are TRBV6-5 and TRBJ2-3, with 7 nucleotides matching TRBD2. The V segment lost 0 bases and the J segment 3 bases; nucleotides outside the gene matches: 3. The length of the CDR3 is 15 residues. Germline V lookup: CDR1 MNHEY, CDR2 SVGAGI. Written as DNA, the CDR3 is TGTGCCAGCAGTTACTCTGGGGGGGTGACAGATACGCAGTATTTT. Protein sequence: CASSYSGGVTDTQYF.

The V and J genes are TRBV29-1 and TRBJ2-4; 13 nucleotides match TRBD2. The germline gives CDR1 SQVTM, CDR2 ANQGSEA. CDR3 length: 18 residues. Germline trimming cut 7 bases from V and 0 bases from J; bases unmatched to any gene: 12. Written as DNA, the CDR3 is TGCAGCGCTACAGGACTAGCGGGGGCCCCACTAGCCAAAAACATTCAGTACTTC. Protein sequence: CSATGLAGAPLAKNIQYF.

The V call is TRBV6-5, the J call TRBJ1-2, with a weak D call TRBD1 (5 bases). Trimming left V 0 bases short and J 4 bases short, with 9 bases between. The germline V gene encodes CDR1 MNHEY and CDR2 SVGAGI. This CDR3 is 14 amino acids long. The DNA for the CDR3 is TGTGCCAGCAGTTACTCCGGCGGGGGCTATGGCTACACCTTC. It is translated as CASSYSGGGYGYTF.

This clone has just one count. The chain combines TRBV2 with TRBJ2-7; 7 nucleotides align to TRBD2. Germline values: CDR1 SNHLY, CDR2 FYNNEI. This CDR3 comprises 13 residues. V lost 3 bases and J lost 6; bases outside the gene matches: 5. In DNA, the CDR3 is TGTGCCAGCAGTGAGAGGGCGGGAGCCGAGCAGTACTTC. Translation: CASSERAGAEQYF.

The chain links TRBV19 to TRBJ2-2; 8 bases line up with TRBD1. The CDR3 spans 14 residues. Germline V CDR1 and CDR2: LNHDA, SQIVND (reference sequence). The J segment lost 5 bases and the V segment lost 5 bases, leaving 4 bases of the junction unmatched. CDR3 in amino acids: CASSGRGLTGELFF. CDR3 in DNA: TGTGCCAGTAGTGGCAGGGGGCTAACCGGGGAGCTGTTTTTT.

The rearrangement links TRBV6-1 to TRBJ2-7, with 11 bases matching TRBD1. CDR1 MNHNS and CDR2 SASEGT come from the germline V gene. This CDR3 is built from 14 residues. The junction had 3 bases not matched to a gene; V was cut back by 5 bases and J by 3 bases. The CDR3 is CASSWTGGGYEQYF. The CDR3 DNA sequence: TGTGCCAGCAGTTGGACAGGGGGCGGCTACGAGCAGTACTTC.

The chain joins TRBV27 to TRBJ2-7; D tentatively fits TRBD1 or TRBD2 (6 bases each). The germline V and J ends were trimmed by 2 bases and 5 bases, with 7 bases remaining between them. Germline CDR1 is MNHEY and CDR2 is SMNVEV (reference sequence). CDR3 length: 12 residues. CDR3 sequence (DNA): TGTGCCAGCAGTTTAAGGGGGGACGAGCAGTACTTC. As protein: CASSLRGDEQYF.

The chain couples TRBV6-5 to TRBJ1-1, with D tentatively TRBD1 (6 bases). V was shortened by 0 bases and J by 4 bases, with 9 bases between the two germline ends. Germline loops: CDR1 MNHEY, CDR2 SVGAGI. The CDR3 has 14 residues. CDR3 protein: CASSYSGRGTEAFF. CDR3 in DNA: TGTGCCAGCAGTTACTCGGGCAGGGGCACTGAAGCTTTCTTT.

The CDR3 nucleotides read TGCGCCAGCAGCTTAGGGACTAGCGGGGGACAAGACATTCAGTACTTC. Residues: CASSLGTSGGQDIQYF. This chain joins TRBV5-1 and TRBJ2-4; 14 positions match TRBD2. This CDR3 has 16 residues. Per germline, CDR1 SGHRS and CDR2 YFSETQ. The junction had 6 bases not matched to a gene; V was cut back by 2 bases and J by 8 bases.

This chain links TRBV6-6 with TRBJ2-7, with a tentative D call TRBD2 (5 bases). V lost 6 bases and J lost 0, with 9 bases in between. Germline lookup yields CDR1 MNHNY and CDR2 SVGAGI (reference sequence). The CDR3 contains 13 residues. The CDR3: CASSPDFSYEQYF. CDR3 coding DNA: TGTGCCAGCAGCCCGGACTTCTCCTACGAGCAGTACTTC.

The rearrangement links TRBV2 to TRBJ2-6; TRBD1 matches 8 bases. From germline, CDR1 is SNHLY and CDR2 FYNNEI. V lost 2 bases and J lost 0; bases outside the gene matches: 6. The CDR3 sequence is 18 residues long. This chain's CDR3 is CASSESPGGNSGANVLTF. DNA of the CDR3: TGTGCCAGCAGTGAATCCCCAGGGGGCAACTCTGGGGCCAACGTCCTGACTTTC.

The V gene is TRBV25-1, the J gene TRBJ1-1, with D tentatively TRBD1 (6 bases). The CDR3 extends over 14 amino acids. The V gene lost 2 bases and the J gene lost 4 bases, with 11 bases spanning the gap. CDR1 is MGHDK, CDR2 SYGVNS, per germline. The chain's CDR3 is CASSEVGGTTEAFF. The CDR3 nucleotides read TGTGCCAGCAGTGAAGTAGGGGGGACCACTGAAGCTTTCTTT.

The chain uses TRBV4-1 and TRBJ2-3, with D maybe TRBD2 (5 bases). Germline CDR1 is MGHRA and CDR2 is YSYEKL. The V and J ends lost 0 bases and 5 bases respectively, with 18 bases between them. CDR3 length: 17 residues. CDR3 bases: TGCGCCAGCAGCCAAGATTGGACTTCCGATTTTCAAGATACGCAGTATTTT. Protein product: CASSQDWTSDFQDTQYF.

The table lists this clone with a few counts. The V and J genes are TRBV5-6 and TRBJ2-1, with unresolved D. V lost 2 bases, J lost 1 base, and 7 bases lay in between. Germline CDR1 SGHDT, CDR2 YYEEEE. The CDR3 loop spans 14 amino acids. The CDR3 protein is CASSFMGSYNEQFF. For the CDR3, the DNA is TGTGCCAGCAGCTTCATGGGATCCTACAATGAGCAGTTCTTC. Based on the CDR3 plus reference TRBV5-6 and TRBJ2-1, the full variable domain is DAGVTQSPTHLIKTRGQQVTLRCSPKSGHDTVSWYQQALGQGPQFIFQYYEEEERQRGNFPDRFSGHQFPNYSSELNVNALLLGDSALYLCASSFMGSYNEQFFGPGTRLTVL.

The chain recombines TRBV13 with TRBJ1-1; 9 bases map to TRBD1. Trimming took 5 bases from V and 1 from J; bases not matched to a gene: 8. In germline, CDR1 is PRHDT, CDR2 FYEKMQ (reference sequence). The CDR3 consists of 16 residues. CDR3 loop: CASSPAGTGRNTEAFF. CDR3 DNA sequence: TGTGCCAGCAGCCCAGCCGGGACAGGGCGGAACACTGAAGCTTTCTTT.

This chain connects TRBV4-3 to TRBJ2-1; the match to TRBD2 covers 7 bases. The CDR3 consists of 16 residues. The germline V gene has CDR1 LGHNA and CDR2 YSLEER. The V and J ends lost 0 bases and 8 bases, in that order; junction bases with no gene match: 10. The CDR3 reads CASSQDSSGPFHEQFF. In nucleotides, the CDR3 is TGCGCCAGCAGCCAAGACTCTAGCGGACCTTTCCATGAGCAGTTCTTC.

The rearrangement joins TRBV7-6 to TRBJ2-1; D is ambiguous. Trimming removed 1 base from V and 10 bases from J, with 5 bases in between. In germline, CDR1 is SGHVS, CDR2 FNYEAQ. This CDR3 region has 11 residues. CDR3 protein: CASSLGGEQFF. CDR3 DNA: TGTGCCAGCAGCTTAGGGGGAGAGCAGTTCTTC. Looking up the rest from reference TRBV7-6 and TRBJ2-1 gives the full variable domain: GAGVSQSPRYKVTKRGQDVALRCDPISGHVSLYWYRQALGQGPEFLTYFNYEAQQDKSGLPNDRFSAERPEGSISTLTIQRTEQRDSAMYRCASSLGGEQFFGPGTRLTVL.

V is TRBV10-3 and J is TRBJ2-1, with D perhaps TRBD1 or TRBD2 (7 bases each). CDR1 is ENHRY and CDR2 is SYGVKD in the germline V gene. Deletions cut 4 bases from V and 4 bases from J, with 23 bases between. This CDR3 is 18 amino acids long. The CDR3 sequence is CAISARQGGGGFYNEQFF. CDR3 DNA: TGTGCCATCAGTGCCCGACAGGGAGGGGGGGGCTTTTACAATGAGCAGTTCTTC.

Concerning this clone itself: Different DNA sequences within this sample yield the same CDR3. The CDR3 protein is CASSQTGNTIYF. In DNA, the CDR3 is TGTGCCAGTAGCCAAACGGGAAACACCATATATTTT. This chain uses TRBV19 with TRBJ1-3; no reliable D call. This CDR3 is built from 12 residues. Trimming removed 6 bases from V and 4 bases from J, with 7 bases in between. The germline gives CDR1 LNHDA, CDR2 SQIVND (reference sequence). Drawing the rest from reference TRBV19 and TRBJ1-3, the complete variable domain is DGGITQSPKYLFRKEGQNVTLSCEQNLNHDAMYWYRQDPGQGLRLIYYSQIVNDFQKGDIAEGYSVSREKKESFPLTVTSAQKNPTAFYLCASSQTGNTIYFGEGSWLTVV.

The V call is TRBV7-9, the J call TRBJ2-7, with 10 positions matching TRBD1. The ends lost 5 bases at V and 4 bases at J; junction bases unmatched: 8. Germline loops: CDR1 SEHNR, CDR2 FQNEAQ (reference sequence). CDR3 length: 15 residues. The CDR3 DNA follows: TGTGCCAGCAGCCCTCTCGACAGGGGGCTATACGAGCAGTACTTC. This translates into CASSPLDRGLYEQYF.

In its sample, this clone was seen once. The gene calls are TRBV4-3 and TRBJ2-3; D gene unclear. V was clipped by 4 bases and J by 4 bases, with 12 bases between them. The V gene's germline CDR1 is LGHNA and CDR2 YSLEER. The CDR3 totals 14 residues. In DNA, the CDR3 is TGCGCCAGCAGCCGGGCCGCCCTGGCAGATACGCAGTATTTT. This encodes CASSRAALADTQYF.

V and J are TRBV7-9 and TRBJ1-5, with TRBD1 identical over 11 bases. The CDR3 loop spans 15 amino acids. The ends lost 4 bases at V and 6 bases at J; junction bases unmatched: 5. The germline V gene encodes CDR1 SEHNR and CDR2 FQNEAQ (reference sequence). Here the CDR3 DNA reads TGTGCCAGCAGCTCCGGGACAGGGGGGGGTCAGCCCCAGCATTTT. Protein: CASSSGTGGGQPQHF.

The chain uses TRBV28 and TRBJ2-5, with D tentatively TRBD1 (5 bases). Germline-derived CDR1 and CDR2 are MDHEN and SYDVKM. Trimming pared 2 bases from V and 0 bases from J, leaving 13 bases between. The CDR3 consists of 16 residues. The CDR3 reads CASSLIKGPYQETQYF. The CDR3 nucleotides read TGTGCCAGCAGTTTAATCAAGGGGCCGTACCAAGAGACCCAGTACTTC.

The CDR3 protein is CASSFPETGGETGNTIYF. The CDR3 nucleotides are TGTGCCAGCAGCTTTCCTGAGACAGGGGGAGAAACTGGAAACACCATATATTTT. V is TRBV7-2 and J is TRBJ1-3; TRBD1 matches at 9 bases. With 3 bases clipped from V and 2 bases from J, the junction kept 11 bases outside the gene matches. Germline V gives CDR1 SGHTA, CDR2 FQGNSA. This CDR3 has 18 residues. The variable domain in full, with the rest retrieved from reference TRBV7-2 and TRBJ1-3, is GAGVSQSPSNKVTEKGKDVELRCDPISGHTALYWYRQSLGQGLEFLIYFQGNSAPDKSGLPSDRFSAERTGGSVSTLTIQRTQQEDSAVYLCASSFPETGGETGNTIYFGEGSWLTVV.

The chain is built from TRBV7-6 and TRBJ2-5; no clear D gene. The CDR3 loop spans 15 amino acids. Trimming cost V 2 bases and J 2 bases, with 12 bases left between them. Germline CDR1 SGHVS, CDR2 FNYEAQ. CDR3 sequence (DNA): TGTGCCAGCAGCTTACGTGGGGTGTTACAAGAGACCCAGTACTTC. It encodes CASSLRGVLQETQYF.

The rearrangement links TRBV2 to TRBJ2-7; 8 bases match TRBD1. CDR1 is SNHLY and CDR2 is FYNNEI in the germline V gene. The CDR3 is made up of 15 amino acids. J was trimmed by 0 bases and V by 6 bases; bases with no gene match: 7. The CDR3 bases are TGTGCCAGCAGCGGCGTGGGACAGGACTCCTACGAGCAGTACTTC. Translated, it gives CASSGVGQDSYEQYF.